The 20 T cell receptor beta chains presented below share a single source sample, sequenced in a study of vaccination and CD4 T cells after COVID-19 (dated 2022 in TCRdb). The treatment or condition label for this specimen denotes: approximately 9-day PBMC culture with coronavirus spike peptide pools or control peptides (ViraFEST assay). Library preparation was by PCR. The sequencer was an Illumina iSeq 100. DNA from cultured CD4+ T cells underwent TCR sequencing with the Oncomine TCR Beta short-read assay at the Johns Hopkins FTIC core. TCRdb itself trimmed the public reads at Q25 with fastp, ran MiXCR and retained productive beta chains. For every CDR3 protein sequence, its rows merge into one entry that carries the most common genes and DNA. This sample has about 9,100 distinct CDR3 sequences in its table, and under 80% of those were observed once. The top ten constitute 37% of the sample. These receptors lack a known antigen.

The sequenced material came from CD4+ T cells from blood, cultured in vitro. The origin of the receptors is a human donor who had recovered from COVID-19.

The chain combines TRBV6-1 with TRBJ1-2; no definite D call. Germline V gene data show CDR1 as MNHNS and CDR2 as SASEGT. Trimming took 10 bases from V and 4 from J, leaving 10 bases between them. CDR3 length: 11 amino acids. In DNA, the CDR3 is TGTGCCACAGGATACATCTATGGCTACACCTTC. Its translation: CATGYIYGYTF.

V gene TRBV29-1 combines with J gene TRBJ1-2; D may be TRBD1 (5 bases). Trimming removed 6 bases at V and 5 bases at J, with 13 bases between. CDR1 is SQVTM and CDR2 is ANQGSEA in the germline V gene. The CDR3 has 12 residues. This chain's CDR3 is CSVGGSPYGYTF. As DNA, the CDR3 is TGCAGCGTCGGGGGGTCACCTTATGGCTACACCTTC.

Sample share makes this clonotype hyperexpanded. This chain links TRBV2 with TRBJ2-7, with 7 bases lining up with TRBD1. The J segment lost 7 bases and the V segment lost 4 bases, leaving 7 bases of the junction unmatched. This CDR3 is built from 13 residues. Germline-derived CDR1 and CDR2 are SNHLY and FYNNEI. CDR3 sequence: CASSGDSPREQYF. The CDR3 DNA is TGTGCCAGCAGTGGGGACAGCCCTCGGGAGCAGTACTTC.

CDR3 nucleotide sequence: TGTGCCAGCTCACGGAACGGACAGGAGAGATATGGCTACACCTTC. It specifies CASSRNGQERYGYTF. This chain links TRBV18 with TRBJ1-2; 7 bases match TRBD1. The CDR3 has 15 amino acids. The V segment lost 4 bases and the J segment 5 bases; nucleotides outside the gene matches: 10. The V gene's germline CDR1 is KGHSH and CDR2 LQKENI.

This clonotype was detected only a few times. This sequence joins TRBV24-1 and TRBJ2-7, with D possibly TRBD1 on 6 matching bases. This CDR3 contains 17 residues. Germline V gives CDR1 KGHDR, CDR2 SFDVKD. V was trimmed by 5 bases and J by 3 bases, leaving 22 bases between them. Here the CDR3 reads CATSAQGRPGVLYEQYF. CDR3 DNA sequence: TGTGCCACCAGTGCCCAAGGACGTCCAGGGGTTCTCTACGAGCAGTACTTC.

This chain uses TRBV20-1 with TRBJ1-2; the D gene is possibly TRBD1 (6 bases). Germline CDR1 DFQATT, CDR2 SNEGSKA (reference sequence). The CDR3 extends over 17 amino acids. For the CDR3, the DNA is TGCAGACCAAGCAAGCAGGGCAGGAAGGGGGATGCACGGGGCTACACCTTC. Amino acid sequence: CRPSKQGRKGDARGYTF.

This chain joins TRBV2 and TRBJ1-5, with a weak D call TRBD1 (5 bases). The V gene lost 6 bases and the J gene lost 12 bases, with 12 bases spanning the gap. CDR1 and CDR2 from the germline V gene are SNHLY and FYNNEI. This CDR3 is built from 11 residues. This CDR3 reads CASRGGTGQHF. As DNA, the CDR3 is TGTGCCAGCAGGGGGGGGACGGGCCAGCATTTT.

The V call is TRBV19, the J call TRBJ1-1; 8 nucleotides match TRBD1. The CDR3 is 12 residues long. Trimming removed 3 bases from V and 12 bases from J; junction bases left unmatched: 6. Germline assignment: CDR1 LNHDA and CDR2 SQIVND (reference sequence). The DNA of the CDR3 is TGTGCCAGTAGTATTCTACAGGGGGGACCTTTCTTT. Translating it yields CASSILQGGPFF.

The chain combines TRBV6-1 with TRBJ1-5, with D possibly TRBD1 on 6 matching bases. The CDR3 has 15 residues. Germline values: CDR1 MNHNS, CDR2 SASEGT. The V end lost 5 bases, the J end lost 0 bases, and 11 bases lay between the germline ends. The CDR3 nucleotides are TGTGCCAGCAGTCCCCAGACAGGTAGCAATCAGCCCCAGCATTTT. Protein sequence: CASSPQTGSNQPQHF.

V gene TRBV7-3 combines with J gene TRBJ2-5; D uncertain. This CDR3 comprises 13 residues. Deletions cut 3 bases from V and 2 bases from J, with 7 bases between. CDR1 is SGHTA and CDR2 is FQGTGA in the germline V gene. The CDR3 spells CASSFGRQETQYF. CDR3 nucleotide sequence: TGTGCCAGCAGCTTTGGCAGGCAAGAGACCCAGTACTTC.

The chain recombines TRBV19 with TRBJ1-2, with D tentatively TRBD1 (6 bases). CDR3 size: 14 residues. Germline V CDR1 and CDR2: LNHDA, SQIVND (reference sequence). With 6 bases removed from V and 4 bases from J, the gap between germline ends came to 15 bases. The CDR3 nucleotides are TGTGCCAGTAGATACAGGGATCATGTCTATGGCTACACCTTC. Its protein is CASRYRDHVYGYTF.

The rearrangement uses TRBV10-1 and TRBJ1-2; D ambiguous. Germline assignment: CDR1 WNHNN and CDR2 SYGVQD (reference sequence). V was trimmed by 4 bases and J by 7 bases, leaving 16 bases between them. This CDR3 is built from 14 residues. The CDR3 DNA reads as TGCGCCAGCAGTGGAAGGGTTCGGGTGAGTGGCTACACCTTC. Protein: CASSGRVRVSGYTF.

As regards this clonotype: The germline gene is not matched at one end of the junction; a read error may be the cause. The chain combines TRBV11-2 with TRBJ2-3; the D gene is possibly TRBD2 (5 bases). The CDR3 consists of 15 residues. Looked up from germline, CDR1 is SGHAT and CDR2 is FQNNGV. CDR3 amino acids: CASSSEGSSTDTQYF. For the CDR3, the DNA is TGTGCCAGCAGCTCCGAGGGCAGTAGCACAGACACGCAGTATTTT.

The chain combines TRBV6-4 with TRBJ1-6; D remains ambiguous. V was shortened by 1 base and J by 10 bases, with 5 bases between the two germline ends. CDR1 is MRHNA and CDR2 is SNTAGT in the germline V gene. This CDR3 has 12 amino acids. CDR3 nucleotide sequence: TGTGCCAGCAGTGACTTTGGATCACCCCTCCACTTT. It yields the protein CASSDFGSPLHF.

V is TRBV20-1 and J is TRBJ1-2; D unresolved. Trimming left V 1 base short and J 5 bases short, with 8 bases between. This CDR3 has 12 amino acids. CDR1 and CDR2 from the germline V gene are DFQATT and SNEGSKA (reference sequence). The CDR3 is CSARVVGYGYTF. The CDR3 bases are TGCAGTGCTAGAGTAGTGGGATATGGCTACACCTTC.

The chain links TRBV6-1 to TRBJ2-1; no clear D. V shed 7 bases and J shed 5 bases, with 0 bases lying between them. The CDR3 runs 9 residues. CDR1 and CDR2 from the germline V gene are MNHNS and SASEGT. CDR3 in amino acids: CASNNEQFF. CDR3 DNA: TGTGCCAGCAACAATGAGCAGTTCTTC.

This clonotype came up once. This rearrangement joins TRBV10-3 to TRBJ1-2; no clear D gene. CDR1 is ENHRY, CDR2 SYGVKD, per germline. The V end lost 6 bases, the J end lost 3 bases, and 23 bases lay between the germline ends. This CDR3 contains 17 residues. The CDR3 region has the DNA TGTGCCATCAGCAATACCGCAACAAACACAGCTCACTATGGCTACACCTTC. Amino acids: CAISNTATNTAHYGYTF.

This clonotype was counted a few times. The chain couples TRBV7-2 to TRBJ1-2; no clear D gene. CDR1 and CDR2 (germline): SGHTA, FQGNSA. The CDR3 is made up of 12 amino acids. Trimming stripped 1 base from V and 2 bases from J, with 2 bases between. The CDR3 protein is CASSLDNYGYTF. The CDR3 coding sequence is TGTGCCAGCAGCTTAGACAACTATGGCTACACCTTC.

The V and J genes are TRBV6-1 and TRBJ1-1, with D possibly being TRBD1 (5 bases). Looked up from germline, CDR1 is MNHNS and CDR2 is SASEGT. The CDR3 extends over 15 amino acids. Deletions cut 5 bases from V and 0 bases from J, with 13 bases between. The CDR3 DNA reads as TGTGCCAGCAGTCAGGAGACAGCTATGAACACTGAAGCTTTCTTT. Translating it yields CASSQETAMNTEAFF.

The V gene is TRBV5-1, the J gene TRBJ2-7; 7 positions match TRBD1. V shed 4 bases, J shed 0 bases, and the junction held 4 bases outside the gene matches. The CDR3 consists of 14 residues. The germline V gene encodes CDR1 SGHRS and CDR2 YFSETQ. In DNA form, the CDR3 reads TGCGCCAGCAGCCAAACAGGGGACTCCTACGAGCAGTACTTC. Translated, it gives CASSQTGDSYEQYF. The full variable domain, its missing parts supplied by reference TRBV5-1 and TRBJ2-7, is KAGVTQTPRYLIKTRGQQVTLSCSPISGHRSVSWYQQTPGQGLQFLFEYFSETQRNKGNFPGRFSGRQFSNSRSEMNVSTLELGDSALYLCASSQTGDSYEQYFGPGTRLTVT.